This T cell receptor beta chain was captured in a study of T cell responses to AZD1222 COVID-19 vaccine. Per the germline V gene, CDR1 is MRHNA and CDR2 is SNTAGT. Trimming left V 5 bases short and J 0 bases short, with 17 bases between. The CDR3 has 18 residues. TCRdb's table, derived via immunoSEQ multiplex PCR, lists solely in-frame clones and lacks some. The table has 150,000 or so clones, approximately 87% seen once; the top ten hold approximately 5.1%. This chain connects TRBV6-4 to TRBJ2-6; weak D call: TRBD2 (5 bases). This material consisted of peripheral blood, taken on day 0 of MenACWY control vaccination. The receptor comes from an adult in good health. CDR3: CASSYGETVSSGANVLTF. The CDR3 bases are TGTGCCAGCAGTTACGGGGAGACTGTTAGCTCTGGGGCCAACGTCCTGACTTTC.